The 17 T cell receptor beta chains given below trace back to one sample, sequenced in a study of CD8 T cells in Susac syndrome. RNA totalling roughly 0.5 to 1 ug underwent reverse transcription with random hexamers. TCRdb recomputed calls from the immunoSEQ multiplex PCR reads with MiXCR, one row per CDR3 protein. The sample lists some 180,000 distinct CDR3 sequences; over 85% were seen once. Sequencing input: CD4+ T cells from PBMCs. These receptors all come from a human donor in good health.

This chain connects TRBV11-2 to TRBJ1-6; D not resolved. Looked up from germline, CDR1 is SGHAT and CDR2 is FQNNGV. The CDR3 is 12 residues long. The V end was cut by 0 bases, the J end by 10 bases, with 4 bases between. The DNA of the CDR3 is TGTGCCAGCAGCTTAGATCTCTCACCCCTCCACTTT. This encodes CASSLDLSPLHF.

V and J are TRBV20-1 and TRBJ2-7, with D uncertain. CDR3 length equals 11 residues. Looked up from germline, CDR1 is DFQATT and CDR2 is SNEGSKA (reference sequence). The V gene lost 1 base and the J gene lost 4 bases, with 5 bases spanning the gap. CDR3 sequence (DNA): TGCAGTGCTAGAGGGGGTTACGAGCAGTACTTC. It is translated as CSARGGYEQYF.

The chain carries TRBV6-2 or TRBV6-3 and TRBJ1-2; no reliable D call. The germline gives CDR1 MNHEY, CDR2 SVGEGT. Trimming took off 0 bases at V and 8 bases at J, with 13 bases between the two ends. The CDR3 runs 14 residues. The CDR3 loop reads CASSYSTLVEGYTF. Written as DNA, the CDR3 is TGTGCCAGCAGTTACTCGACCTTGGTAGAAGGCTACACCTTC.

The chain recombines TRBV24-1 with TRBJ2-7, with D perhaps TRBD1 or TRBD2 (5 bases each). The CDR3 length is 17 residues. The V gene's germline CDR1 is KGHDR and CDR2 SFDVKD. The V end lost 4 bases, the J end lost 4 bases, and 22 bases lay between the germline ends. The CDR3 region has the DNA TGTGCCACCAGTGAGAAGAGGGGCGGCCTGCTACCTTACGAGCAGTACGTC. It is translated as CATSEKRGGLLPYEQYV.

The chain recombines TRBV2 with TRBJ2-5; D unclear. Germline CDR1 is SNHLY and CDR2 is FYNNEI. Trimming stripped 1 base from V and 0 bases from J, with 15 bases between. CDR3 length equals 17 residues. The CDR3 protein is CASSEGFLQAYQETQYF. In DNA form, the CDR3 reads TGTGCCAGCAGTGAAGGTTTCTTGCAGGCTTACCAAGAGACCCAGTACTTC.

The chain carries TRBV5-1 and TRBJ1-3; tentative D call: TRBD1 (6 bases). The CDR3 extends over 15 amino acids. Per germline, CDR1 SGHRS and CDR2 YFSETQ. Trimming shortened V by 3 bases and J by 7 bases, and 17 bases separated the two germline ends. The DNA of the CDR3 is TGCGCCAGCAGCTCCGGACAGCTACTGAGGAACACCATATATTTT. It specifies CASSSGQLLRNTIYF. The variable domain in full, with the rest retrieved from reference TRBV5-1 and TRBJ1-3, is KAGVTQTPRYLIKTRGQQVTLSCSPISGHRSVSWYQQTPGQGLQFLFEYFSETQRNKGNFPGRFSGRQFSNSRSEMNVSTLELGDSALYLCASSSGQLLRNTIYFGEGSWLTVV.

The chain joins TRBV5-1 to TRBJ2-3; 7 positions agree with TRBD1. The germline V gene encodes CDR1 SGHRS and CDR2 YFSETQ. This CDR3 has 14 residues. The junction had 11 bases not matched to a gene; V was cut back by 6 bases and J by 7 bases. The CDR3: CASNERGPLNTQYF. In nucleotides, the CDR3 is TGCGCCAGCAATGAGAGGGGGCCCTTGAATACGCAGTATTTT.

The chain links TRBV12-3 or TRBV12-4 to TRBJ2-3, with 10 bases aligning to TRBD2. CDR3 size: 15 residues. V gave up 5 bases and J gave up 3 bases; unmatched junction bases: 5. Here the CDR3 reads CASSPLAGVTDTQYF. The CDR3 DNA reads as TGTGCCAGCAGTCCCCTAGCGGGGGTAACAGATACGCAGTATTTT.

The chain has TRBV5-8 and TRBJ2-7; D possibly uses TRBD1 or TRBD2 (6 bases each). CDR1 is SGHTS and CDR2 is YDEGEE in the germline V gene. This CDR3 is built from 17 residues. V was trimmed by 3 bases and J by 3 bases, leaving 22 bases between them. The CDR3 sequence: CASSYTSTGARGYEQYV. In DNA form, the CDR3 reads TGTGCCAGCAGCTACACTTCTACGGGGGCCCGTGGCTACGAGCAGTACGTC.

This clonotype was seen only a few times. The chain couples TRBV7-2 to TRBJ1-1; D ambiguous. The CDR3 runs 13 residues. Trimming removed 5 bases at V and 0 bases at J, with 7 bases between. Germline V gene lookup returns CDR1 SGHTA and CDR2 FQGNSA. The CDR3 is CASSQTVNTEAFF. Here the CDR3 DNA reads TGTGCCAGCAGCCAGACTGTGAACACTGAAGCTTTCTTT.

V usage is TRBV9 and J usage is TRBJ1-2; D unresolved. Trimming removed 0 bases at V and 4 bases at J, with 10 bases between. The CDR3 extends over 14 amino acids. Germline V lookup: CDR1 SGDLS, CDR2 YYNGEE. As DNA, the CDR3 is TGTGCCAGCAGCGTAGTGGTGGAAGGCTATGGCTACACCTTC. The encoded protein is CASSVVVEGYGYTF.

The CDR3 sequence is CSVSTGVGNTIYF. The CDR3 bases are TGCAGCGTTTCGACAGGGGTCGGAAACACCATATATTTT. The gene calls are TRBV29-1 and TRBJ1-3; 8 bases line up with TRBD1. The CDR3 has 13 residues. The V and J ends lost 5 bases and 4 bases, in that order; junction bases with no gene match: 4. Per germline, CDR1 SQVTM and CDR2 ANQGSEA.

The V and J genes are TRBV7-9 and TRBJ1-2; no clear D. V was cut by 5 bases and J by 8 bases, with 12 bases left in between. Germline CDR1 SEHNR, CDR2 FQNEAQ (reference sequence). The CDR3 loop spans 12 amino acids. CDR3 sequence: CASSPVEGGYTF. The CDR3 DNA sequence: TGTGCCAGCAGCCCCGTCGAGGGCGGCTACACCTTC. Supplemented by reference TRBV7-9 and TRBJ1-2, the full variable domain reads DTGVSQNPRHKITKRGQNVTFRCDPISEHNRLYWYRQTLGQGPEFLTYFQNEAQLEKSRLLSDRFSAERPKGSFSTLEIQRTEQGDSAMYLCASSPVEGGYTFGSGTRLTVV.

The rearrangement links TRBV24-1 to TRBJ2-5; D remains unclear. Germline loops: CDR1 KGHDR, CDR2 SFDVKD. The CDR3 consists of 14 residues. V lost 4 bases and J lost 3, with 11 bases in between. Here the CDR3 reads CATSDGRRKETQYF. In DNA, the CDR3 is TGTGCCACCAGTGACGGAAGACGCAAAGAGACCCAGTACTTC.

This clonotype was seen just once. This rearrangement joins TRBV28 to TRBJ2-3; TRBD2 matches 11 bases. The CDR3 covers 16 residues. Germline V CDR1 and CDR2: MDHEN, SYDVKM. J was trimmed by 3 bases and V by 7 bases; bases with no gene match: 9. CDR3 coding DNA: TGTGCCAGCAACCGACCGGGACTAGCGGAAACAGATACGCAGTATTTT. It specifies CASNRPGLAETDTQYF.

The chain joins TRBV19 to TRBJ1-1; the D gene is possibly TRBD1 (6 bases). The CDR3 loop spans 14 amino acids. The germline V gene has CDR1 LNHDA and CDR2 SQIVND (reference sequence). The CDR3 is CASSTLGADTEAFF. CDR3 in DNA: TGTGCTAGCTCTACGTTGGGGGCAGACACTGAAGCTTTCTTT.

The chain couples TRBV29-1 to TRBJ1-1; D gene ambiguous. Germline V gene lookup returns CDR1 SQVTM and CDR2 ANQGSEA. The CDR3 covers 12 residues. V lost 7 bases and J lost 3, with 12 bases in between. In DNA, the CDR3 is TGCAGCGGATTGGAGAAATACACTGAAGCTTTCTTT. The encoded protein is CSGLEKYTEAFF.